This T cell receptor (beta chain) was captured by sequencing in a study of blood T cell repertoires in COVID-19. Whole-study context: The study drew acute and convalescent COVID-19 samples from the United States, Italy and Spain. PBMCs, B-cell-depleted T cells, or T cells were the source of the cDNA or gDNA that made up the material.

Trimming cost V 0 bases and J 5 bases; bases outside gene matches: 9. This CDR3 is built from 16 residues. CDR1 KGHSH and CDR2 LQKENI come from the germline V gene. Sequencing used immunoSEQ multiplex PCR; TCRdb keeps in-frame clones, though not all of them. The sample includes hundreds of thousands of clones, roughly 79% of them seen just once. The receptor was derived from a woman older than 75 with COVID-19, enrolled during active disease. The source material was peripheral blood. The V call is TRBV18, the J call TRBJ2-7, with 8 bases lining up with TRBD1. In nucleotides, the CDR3 is TGTGCCAGCTCACCACCTAACCGACAGGGGCCCCACGAGCAGTACTTC. Protein product: CASSPPNRQGPHEQYF.